The 24 T cell receptor beta chains in this list originate from one sample, sequenced in a study of blood T cell repertoires in COVID-19. Here immunoSEQ multiplex PCR was the method, and the copy in TCRdb shows in-frame clones only, minus some. The profile covers approximately 74,000 clones, with over 80% appearing a single time and roughly 2.5% taken by the ten largest. Sequenced material: peripheral blood. The receptor set was obtained from a man at least 80 years old with active or convalescent COVID-19.

The chain has TRBV29-1 and TRBJ2-3; D gene unclear. Germline V lookup: CDR1 SQVTM, CDR2 ANQGSEA. CDR3 length: 11 amino acids. Trimming took 3 bases from V and 6 from J, leaving 7 bases between them. This CDR3 is CSVDVGDTQYF. The CDR3 bases are TGCAGCGTTGATGTCGGGGATACGCAGTATTTT.

V and J are TRBV7-2 and TRBJ1-6, with a possible D match to TRBD1 (6 bases). Germline CDR1 and CDR2: SGHTA and FQGNSA. The CDR3 contains 16 residues. The V end was cut by 1 base, the J end by 7 bases, with 14 bases between. CDR3 DNA: TGTGCCAGCAGCTTAGTGGGGGGGGCTCGGAATTCACCCCTCCACTTT. Its protein is CASSLVGGARNSPLHF. Using reference TRBV7-2 and TRBJ1-6 for the parts outside the CDR3, the full variable domain is GAGVSQSPSNKVTEKGKDVELRCDPISGHTALYWYRQSLGQGLEFLIYFQGNSAPDKSGLPSDRFSAERTGGSVSTLTIQRTQQEDSAVYLCASSLVGGARNSPLHFGNGTRLTVT.

The gene calls are TRBV6-5 and TRBJ2-7, with D tentatively TRBD1 (6 bases). The CDR3 runs 12 residues. From germline, CDR1 is MNHEY and CDR2 SVGAGI. The V and J ends lost 6 bases and 3 bases respectively, with 9 bases between them. The CDR3 loop reads CASRGTFYEQYF. CDR3 in DNA: TGTGCCAGCAGGGGGACATTCTACGAGCAGTACTTC.

The rearrangement links TRBV10-3 to TRBJ2-7; 12 bases align to TRBD2. Germline trimming cut 4 bases from V and 5 bases from J; bases unmatched to any gene: 3. The CDR3 covers 14 residues. Germline assignment: CDR1 ENHRY and CDR2 SYGVKD. The CDR3 protein is CAISGLAGAHEQYF. The CDR3 DNA reads as TGTGCCATCAGTGGACTAGCGGGAGCCCACGAGCAGTACTTC.

The CDR3 sequence is CASSQANTEAFF. The CDR3 DNA sequence: TGTGCCAGCAGCCAGGCGAACACTGAAGCTTTCTTT. This chain uses TRBV3-1 (or the pseudogene TRBV3-2) with TRBJ1-1, with D unclear. Germline values: CDR1 LGHDT, CDR2 YNNKEL (reference sequence). CDR3 length: 12 residues. V was clipped by 3 bases and J by 1 base, with 3 bases between them.

A single count supports this clone. The CDR3 loop is CASSYYRDQPQHF. The CDR3 nucleotides read TGTGCCAGCAGTTATTACAGGGATCAGCCCCAGCATTTT. The V call is TRBV6-5, the J call TRBJ1-5, with D tentatively TRBD1 (6 bases). V was trimmed by 3 bases and J by 5 bases, leaving 8 bases between them. The CDR3 sequence is 13 residues long. The germline CDR1 and CDR2 sequences are MNHEY and SVGAGI.

The V gene is TRBV3-1 (or the pseudogene TRBV3-2), the J gene TRBJ1-2; D remains ambiguous. The CDR3 runs 12 residues. From germline, CDR1 is LGHDT and CDR2 YNNKEL (reference sequence). V lost 1 base and J 2 bases, leaving 2 bases between the germline ends. CDR3 DNA: TGTGCCAGCAGCCAAGCGAACTATGGCTACACCTTC. The encoded protein is CASSQANYGYTF.

This chain connects TRBV19 to TRBJ1-5; possibly TRBD1 for D (5 bases). The CDR3 is 17 amino acids. Trimming stripped 6 bases from V and 0 bases from J, with 18 bases between. Germline V gene lookup returns CDR1 LNHDA and CDR2 SQIVND (reference sequence). The CDR3 DNA reads TGTGCCAGTAGCCCGGGGCGGGGAGGGTATAGCAATCAGCCCCAGCATTTT. This gives the protein CASSPGRGGYSNQPQHF.

This rearrangement joins TRBV28 to TRBJ2-4; 8 positions match TRBD2. The CDR3 spans 16 residues. CDR1 is MDHEN, CDR2 SYDVKM, per germline. V was pared by 11 bases and J by 0 bases, with 12 bases of the junction left unmatched. CDR3 region: CACPSGHTLAKNIQYF. Written as DNA, the CDR3 is TGTGCCTGCCCTAGCGGGCATACACTAGCCAAAAACATTCAGTACTTC.

The chain joins TRBV30 to TRBJ1-6; 8 bases map to TRBD1. Losses at the gene ends were 3 bases for V and 0 bases for J; bases not matched to a gene: 10. The CDR3 covers 18 residues. Germline lookup yields CDR1 GTSNPN and CDR2 SVGIG (reference sequence). The CDR3 reads CAWSPDRERSSYNSPLHF. The DNA for the CDR3 is TGTGCCTGGAGCCCGGACAGGGAACGTAGCTCCTATAATTCACCCCTCCACTTT.

The V gene is TRBV4-1, the J gene TRBJ2-2, with 10 bases aligning to TRBD2. Germline CDR1 is MGHRA and CDR2 is YSYEKL. CDR3 length: 15 residues. Trimming cost V 7 bases and J 6 bases; bases outside gene matches: 8. CDR3 sequence reads: CASTQRGGGAGELFF. In DNA, the CDR3 is TGCGCCAGCACCCAGCGGGGGGGAGGAGCCGGGGAGCTGTTTTTT.

The chain uses TRBV19 and TRBJ2-7; 9 nucleotides match TRBD2. Germline V gives CDR1 LNHDA, CDR2 SQIVND (reference sequence). The CDR3 spans 16 residues. Trimming cost V 1 base and J 3 bases; bases outside gene matches: 7. The CDR3 loop is CASSIADSGSLYEQYF. For the CDR3, the DNA is TGTGCCAGTAGTATAGCAGATAGCGGGAGCCTCTACGAGCAGTACTTC.

J is TRBJ2-7 and V is TRBV7-6; TRBD1 matches at 8 bases. Germline CDR1 reads SGHVS; CDR2 reads FNYEAQ. V shed 5 bases and J 3 bases; nucleotides not matched to a gene: 6. The CDR3 is made up of 14 amino acids. In DNA form, the CDR3 reads TGTGCCAGCAGCCGACAGGGGAAGGGCTACGAGCAGTACTTC. Protein product: CASSRQGKGYEQYF.

J is TRBJ2-5 and V is TRBV7-8; D remains ambiguous. Trimming left V 3 bases short and J 2 bases short, with 10 bases between. The CDR3 has 14 amino acids. CDR1 is SGHVS and CDR2 is FQNEAQ in the germline V gene. The CDR3 nucleotides are TGTGCCAGCAGCTTCAGGATAGAGCAAGAGACCCAGTACTTC. Amino acids: CASSFRIEQETQYF.

This chain connects TRBV7-6 to TRBJ1-4; the match to TRBD1 covers 10 bases. Germline lookup yields CDR1 SGHVS and CDR2 FNYEAQ. This CDR3 is 16 amino acids long. The ends lost 5 bases at V and 7 bases at J; junction bases unmatched: 10. The CDR3 nucleotides are TGTGCCAGCAGCCAACCACTGGGACAGGGGTTTGAAAAACTGTTTTTT. This codes for CASSQPLGQGFEKLFF.

This clone was seen only once. The J gene is TRBJ2-1, the V gene TRBV11-3, with 8 bases identical to TRBD2. Germline CDR1 SGHNT, CDR2 YENEEA. There are 15 residues in the CDR3. V lost 4 bases and J lost 5; bases outside the gene matches: 7. The CDR3 coding sequence is TGTGCCAGCAGCTCCCGCTTAGCGGGGCACAATGAGCAGTTCTTC. The encoded protein is CASSSRLAGHNEQFF.

V is TRBV6-1 and J is TRBJ1-2; 7 nucleotides align to TRBD1. Germline V lookup: CDR1 MNHNS, CDR2 SASEGT. Trimming at V came to 6 bases and at J to 3 bases, leaving 4 bases not matched to a gene. The CDR3 runs to 13 residues. CDR3 sequence reads: CASSFGTDYGYTF. The CDR3 DNA reads TGTGCCAGCAGCTTCGGGACAGACTATGGCTACACCTTC.

The chain couples TRBV10-3 to TRBJ2-1; 8 positions match TRBD2. Germline assignment: CDR1 ENHRY and CDR2 SYGVKD. The CDR3 is made up of 15 amino acids. The ends lost 5 bases at V and 7 bases at J; junction bases unmatched: 10. This chain's CDR3 is CAISTGGQFVNEQFF. DNA for the CDR3: TGTGCCATCAGTACGGGGGGGCAATTTGTAAATGAGCAGTTCTTC.

This chain connects TRBV6-5 to TRBJ1-5; D gene uncertain. V lost 6 bases and J 4 bases, leaving 16 bases between the germline ends. This CDR3 is 15 amino acids long. Germline V gene data show CDR1 as MNHEY and CDR2 as SVGAGI. The CDR3 is CASRRSSTLNQPQHF. The CDR3 DNA sequence: TGTGCCAGCAGGAGATCAAGTACCCTTAATCAGCCCCAGCATTTT.

This clone has just one count. This CDR3 reads CASSLGGVAGNEQFF. Here the CDR3 DNA reads TGCGCCAGCAGCTTGGGGGGAGTAGCGGGAAATGAGCAGTTCTTC. V is TRBV5-1 and J is TRBJ2-1; 8 bases fit TRBD2. V trimming: 0 bases; J trimming: 7 bases; junction bases outside the gene matches: 6. Germline V gives CDR1 SGHRS, CDR2 YFSETQ. This CDR3 has 15 residues.

The chain links TRBV27 to TRBJ2-3, with 8 bases matching TRBD1. Germline trimming cut 7 bases from V and 2 bases from J; bases unmatched to any gene: 2. From germline, CDR1 is MNHEY and CDR2 SMNVEV (reference sequence). The CDR3 contains 13 residues. The CDR3 nucleotides are TGTGCCAGCACGGACAGGGCCACAGATACGCAGTATTTT. It is translated as CASTDRATDTQYF.

This chain uses TRBV5-4 with TRBJ2-2, with D possibly matching TRBD1 (6 bases). Trimming removed 0 bases at V and 5 bases at J, with 17 bases between. This CDR3 is 17 amino acids long. Germline V gene sequence: CDR1 SGHNT, CDR2 YYREEE (reference sequence). DNA for the CDR3: TGTGCCAGCAGCTTGGGGCCCCCCAGGGGTCGGACCGGGGAGCTGTTTTTT. This gives the protein CASSLGPPRGRTGELFF.

The chain carries TRBV5-1 and TRBJ2-1; 8 positions agree with TRBD1. V trimming: 0 bases; J trimming: 6 bases; junction bases outside the gene matches: 5. Germline V CDR1 and CDR2: SGHRS, YFSETQ. The CDR3 covers 15 residues. CDR3 DNA: TGCGCCAGCAGCTTGGGAGTCAGGGGGCCCAATGAGCAGTTCTTC. This gives the protein CASSLGVRGPNEQFF.

This chain connects TRBV30 to TRBJ2-7; D might be TRBD1 (5 bases). The V gene's germline CDR1 is GTSNPN and CDR2 SVGIG (reference sequence). The CDR3 loop spans 14 amino acids. Trimming pared 1 base from V and 3 bases from J, leaving 13 bases between. CDR3 region: CAWSDRQWGYEQYF. The CDR3 bases are TGTGCCTGGAGTGACCGACAGTGGGGCTACGAGCAGTACTTC. The full variable domain, completed using reference TRBV30 and TRBJ2-7, is SQTIHQWPATLVQPVGSPLSLECTVEGTSNPNLYWYRQAAGRGLQLLFYSVGIGQISSEVPQNLSASRPQDRQFILSSKKLLLSDSGFYLCAWSDRQWGYEQYFGPGTRLTVT.